This record covers a single T cell receptor beta chain. Antigen: not known. Primers used in a second PCR of roughly 7 to 12 cycles were a sample-barcoded 5' primer and a J-beta primer mix. Via MiXCR, TCRdb re-called the 5' RACE reads, giving one row per CDR3 protein. The data contain 850,000 to 1,000,000 distinct CDR3 sequences, around 54% of them singletons. This sample is part of a study of blood T cells in healthy people across ages. Study findings and constraints: Total diversity from one million sequenced T cells was likely underestimated.

This TCR was recovered from an older woman in good health. Sequencing was carried out using blood.

CDR3 DNA: TGTGCCAGCAGTCCGGCGGGTAGCGCAGATACGCAGTATTTT. The encoded protein is CASSPAGSADTQYF. This chain joins TRBV28 and TRBJ2-3; TRBD2 might be the D (5 bases). The germline V and J ends were trimmed by 5 bases and 4 bases, with 13 bases remaining between them. This CDR3 is 14 amino acids long. CDR1 is MDHEN and CDR2 is SYDVKM in the germline V gene. Full variable domain (remainder filled in from reference TRBV28 and TRBJ2-3): DVKVTQSSRYLVKRTGEKVFLECVQDMDHENMFWYRQDPGLGLRLIYFSYDVKMKEKGDIPEGYSVSREKKERFSLILESASTNQTSMYLCASSPAGSADTQYFGPGTRLTVL.